This T cell receptor (beta chain) appears in the sequencing data of a study of Graves' ophthalmopathy and Graves' hyperthyroidism. RNA transcripts were the template, and TCR beta CDR3 regions were amplified from them. The authors performed first-round RT-PCR with HTBI primers and then a second-round multiplex PCR. In TCRdb, the multiplex PCR reads were re-called with MiXCR into one record per CDR3 protein. This sample has about 1.1 million distinct CDR3 sequences, with 36% found just once. CDR1 and CDR2 from the germline V gene are LNHDA and SQIVND (reference sequence). This CDR3 has 14 amino acids. The junction had 6 bases not matched to a gene; V was cut back by 3 bases and J by 6 bases.

The chain combines TRBV19 with TRBJ2-7; 9 bases are shared with TRBD2. This TCR came from an adult man with Graves' hyperthyroidism. The sample comprised peripheral blood or thyroid tissue (not recorded which). Here the CDR3 DNA reads TGTGCCAGTAGTATGGCTAGCGGGACCAGCGAGCAGTACTTC. Translated, it gives CASSMASGTSEQYF.